The clone carrying this T cell receptor (beta chain) was observed a single time. Antigen specificity is unknown. Per the germline V gene, CDR1 is MNHNY and CDR2 is SVGAGI (reference sequence). The ends lost 0 bases at V and 4 bases at J; junction bases unmatched: 2. CDR3 length: 15 residues. The sample originates from a study of CD8+ T cells in alopecia areata. Study at large: Those patients who were treated received oral tofacitinib, which was given at 5 to 10 mg twice daily for moderate-to-severe alopecia areata. Tofacitinib ran 6 to 18 months, followed by 6 months off drug.

Study-wide findings and caveats: Tofacitinib did not eliminate many expanded lesional clones from scalp or blood. Normal-skin resident alphabeta T cells also appear among scalp sample sequences.

Indicated treatment: oral pan-JAK inhibitor, 5-10 mg twice daily. Following RNA extraction, reverse transcription yielded cDNA that acted as the sequencing template. The table came from immunoSEQ multiplex PCR; TCRdb's copy has only in-frame clones and leaves some out. The sample includes 200,000 to 250,000 clones, roughly three fifths seen only once; the top ten take around 1.2%. The specimen comprised CD4+ T cells sorted from blood, sampled between weeks 43 and 45, from a patient treated with tofacitinib. The chain recombines TRBV6-6 with TRBJ2-2; 7 bases are a match to TRBD1. The receptor was derived from a human donor with alopecia areata. DNA of the CDR3: TGTGCCAGCAGTTACTCGGACAGGTCCACCGGGGAGCTGTTTTTT. It yields the protein CASSYSDRSTGELFF.